Given below is one T cell receptor beta chain in context. Its antigen is currently unknown. The V segment lost 4 bases and the J segment 3 bases; nucleotides outside the gene matches: 4. This CDR3 spans 15 amino acids. Germline lookup yields CDR1 SEHNR and CDR2 FQNEAQ (reference sequence). These data belong to a study of cytomegalovirus exposure and HLA in healthy donors. At the level of the study: An earlier analysis identified approximately 110 million unique TCR beta sequences in some 170 million T cells. General study findings and limits: Analyzed later, association rates of TCRs varied across HLA loci, with DRB1 most and HLA-C fewest.

Primers for the PCR totalled 60 Vbeta and 13 Jbeta. Data came from immunoSEQ multiplex PCR; TCRdb stores just in-frame clones and leaves some out. The sample has 120,000 to 150,000 clones, 64% seen once; the top ten hold 2.5% to 3.5%. The TCR sequence derives from a woman in her 30s in good health and CMV-seropositive. The source material was PBMCs. The rearrangement links TRBV7-9 to TRBJ2-2; 8 nucleotides match TRBD1. The CDR3 DNA follows: TGTGCCAGCAGCTCCGGACAGGGTGACACCGGGGAGCTGTTTTTT. Protein product: CASSSGQGDTGELFF.